This T cell receptor beta chain comes out of a study of blood T cell repertoires in COVID-19. Background on the study: Some COVID-19 samples were acute and others convalescent; all came from the United States, Italy and Spain. PBMCs, B-cell-depleted T cells, or T cells were the source of the cDNA or gDNA that made up the material.

Only in-frame clones appear in the TCRdb table, and some are missing; sequencing was by immunoSEQ multiplex PCR. Of more than 150,000 clones listed, roughly 73% are singletons. V was clipped by 6 bases and J by 3 bases; unmatched bases: 5. Looked up from germline, CDR1 is MNHEY and CDR2 is SVGAGI. This CDR3 has 14 residues. The sequence was collected from a woman aged 80 or over with active or convalescent COVID-19. Source material: peripheral blood. The chain is built from TRBV6-5 and TRBJ2-7, with 10 nucleotides matching TRBD1. The CDR3 reads CASRSGTGVYEQYF. The DNA of the CDR3 is TGTGCCAGCAGGTCAGGGACAGGGGTCTACGAGCAGTACTTC.